This T cell receptor beta chain comes out of a study of T cells after yellow fever vaccination (dated by TCRdb to between 2018 and 2021). Looking at the study overall: The SMART-Seq v4 Ultra Low Input RNA kit was used to prepare libraries from fractions with low cell numbers. To track T-cell clones before and after primary and booster YFV17D yellow fever vaccination, bulk TCR alpha and beta repertoires were sequenced longitudinally. Two healthy male donors, one aged 18 to 29 and one aged 30 to 40 years, were included in the cohort. Blood was collected at multiple timepoints before and after primary and secondary immunization, and bulk PBMC replicates and cell subsets were isolated. General conclusions and limits of the study: Because abundant contaminating clonotypes from the bulk population could be contained in FACS-sorted repertoires, computational filtering was required. The secondary T-cell response was found to be weaker but faster than the primary response, with a peak reached on day 5 rather than on day 15. The study included only a couple of donors, which limits how far the findings can be generalized. A small share of clonotypes occurred in both CD4 and CD8 compartments, likely arising from convergent recombination. Most clones expanded after primary vaccination were re-detected after the booster (just under 97% of CD4 and 88% of CD8), suggesting broad memory maintenance.

TCR cDNA was synthesized by 5'RACE template switching, which introduced a universal primer site and unique molecular identifiers. Priming of cDNA synthesis was performed from both the TCR alpha and TCR beta constant segments. Library amplification used two PCR steps, and the second PCR step added sample barcodes and sequencing adapters. Sequencing of libraries was performed on Illumina HiSeq 2500 (2x100 bp) or NovaSeq (2x150 bp). For the original study's pipeline: Demultiplexing of reads and collapsing into UMI consensus sequences were performed with MIGEC, and V(D)J alignment was carried out with MiXCR. Clonotypes responding to the vaccine were identified with edgeR on replicate PBMC samples, with the criteria of FDR below 0.01 and a log2 fold change above 5 up to day 15. Bulk clonotypes were assigned CD4 or CD8 identity according to which sequenced CD4 or CD8 repertoire held them at higher abundance. TCRdb trimmed the raw reads at Q25, called clones with MiXCR and kept productive beta chains. A single entry per CDR3 protein holds the most common genes and DNA from its merged rows. These V and J calls derive from TCRdb rather than the authors' analysis. This sample holds about 550,000 distinct CDR3 sequences; approximately 21% were observed only once. Roughly an eighth of the sample goes to the ten largest clones.

The treatment or condition label corresponds to: live attenuated yellow fever vaccine strain. Two biological replicates of bulk PBMCs were collected at each blood-draw timepoint. A standard Ficoll-Paque protocol was used to isolate PBMCs from peripheral blood. TriZol was used to extract RNA from bulk PBMCs, CD4 and CD8 fractions, and dextramer-positive and dextramer-negative fractions. In regard to this clonotype: Its antigen is unknown. It has no much larger one-base neighbor in the sample; base qualities were not kept.

Measured from the cysteine to the phenylalanine, the CDR3 is 16 residues long. The retained sequence is limited to the CDR3, 48 bases, with the frame set at the first base. Sequences ENHRY (CDR1) and SYGVKD (CDR2) are obtained from the germline V gene. The germline V and J ends show losses of 6 bases and 3 bases respectively, and no gene match explains 5 bases of the junction. Recombination linked TRBV10-3 to TRBJ2-3; TRBD2 aligns with 14 central bases. Sample: PBMCs, taken 15 days after the yellow fever booster vaccination. This receptor was obtained from a man younger than 40 who received the YFV17D yellow fever vaccine. DNA sequence: TGTGCCATCAGCGAGGGACTAGCGGGAGTGACAGATACGCAGTATTTT. The encoded protein is CAISEGLAGVTDTQYF.